Shown below are 23 T cell receptor beta chains from a single sample sequenced in a study of cytomegalovirus exposure and HLA in healthy donors. This PCR relied on a set of 60 Vbeta primers and 13 Jbeta primers. The repertoire was sequenced with immunoSEQ multiplex PCR; TCRdb's copy has only in-frame clones and lacks some. The sample includes about 98,000 clones, 80% to 90% of them seen just once. The sample was PBMCs. These receptors were taken from a man aged 40-50 years in good health and CMV-seronegative.

The chain is built from TRBV7-9 and TRBJ2-7, with TRBD1 identical over 7 bases. The junction had 10 bases not matched to a gene; V was cut back by 7 bases and J by 7 bases. This CDR3 comprises 13 residues. The germline V gene encodes CDR1 SEHNR and CDR2 FQNEAQ (reference sequence). In DNA, the CDR3 is TGTGCCAGCACCGCAGGGGGAACGGGGGAGCAGTACTTC. Translating gives CASTAGGTGEQYF.

A single count supports this clone. The J gene is TRBJ2-7, the V gene TRBV14; TRBD2 agrees at 7 bases. With 2 bases clipped from V and 0 bases from J, the junction kept 13 bases outside the gene matches. The length of the CDR3 is 18 residues. The V gene's germline CDR1 is SGHDN and CDR2 FVKESK. The CDR3 protein is CASSQRTLLAVGSYEQYF. In nucleotides, the CDR3 is TGTGCCAGCAGCCAACGGACTCTGCTAGCGGTGGGCTCCTACGAGCAGTACTTC.

The chain carries TRBV7-9 and TRBJ1-2, with D perhaps TRBD1 (5 bases). The CDR3 has 15 residues. Trimming took 0 bases from V and 4 from J, leaving 12 bases between them. Germline assignment: CDR1 SEHNR and CDR2 FQNEAQ (reference sequence). The CDR3 spells CASSLAGRLVYGYTF. The CDR3 region has the DNA TGTGCCAGCAGCTTAGCGGGGCGGCTTGTCTATGGCTACACCTTC.

The chain employs TRBV27 and TRBJ1-6, with D possibly TRBD1 on 5 matching bases. The CDR3 runs 15 residues. V lost 2 bases to trimming and J lost 9 bases, with 14 bases between them. Germline loops: CDR1 MNHEY, CDR2 SMNVEV (reference sequence). Written as DNA, the CDR3 is TGTGCCAGCAGTTTAGTCCCAGGGTTGCCTTCACCCCTCCACTTT. The encoded protein is CASSLVPGLPSPLHF.

The chain links TRBV4-3 to TRBJ2-3; 8 bases agree with TRBD2. With 0 bases clipped from V and 6 bases from J, the junction kept 8 bases outside the gene matches. Germline loops: CDR1 LGHNA, CDR2 YSLEER. This CDR3 has 16 residues. The CDR3 sequence is CASSQDQGLVVDTQYF. The CDR3 region has the DNA TGCGCCAGCAGCCAAGATCAGGGACTAGTTGTTGATACGCAGTATTTT.

This chain links TRBV7-3 with TRBJ1-1; D ambiguous. The germline V gene encodes CDR1 SGHTA and CDR2 FQGTGA. The CDR3 extends over 13 amino acids. Trimming shortened V by 1 base and J by 3 bases, and 6 bases separated the two germline ends. The CDR3 loop reads CASSLMVDTEAFF. In DNA form, the CDR3 reads TGTGCCAGCAGCTTAATGGTAGACACTGAAGCTTTCTTT.

This clone was recorded a few times. V is TRBV7-2 and J is TRBJ2-6; D uncertain. Germline V gene sequence: CDR1 SGHTA, CDR2 FQGNSA. The V gene lost 5 bases and the J gene lost 1 base, with 12 bases spanning the gap. This CDR3 spans 16 amino acids. For the CDR3, the DNA is TGTGCCAGCAGCCCTAGTCTAAGTTCTGGGGCCAACGTCCTGACTTTC. The encoded protein is CASSPSLSSGANVLTF.

The chain uses TRBV28 and TRBJ2-7; D is perhaps TRBD2 (6 bases). CDR1 is MDHEN and CDR2 is SYDVKM in the germline V gene. V shed 7 bases and J shed 6 bases, with 13 bases lying between them. The CDR3 consists of 12 residues. The CDR3 loop is CASNTGVGEQYF. CDR3 nucleotide sequence: TGTGCCAGCAACACGGGGGTCGGCGAGCAGTACTTC.

V gene TRBV4-1 combines with J gene TRBJ1-2, with 8 bases aligning to TRBD1. The CDR3 runs to 15 residues. The germline V gene has CDR1 MGHRA and CDR2 YSYEKL. The V and J ends lost 0 bases and 4 bases, in that order; junction bases with no gene match: 4. The CDR3 loop is CASSQEDRAFYGYTF. The CDR3, as DNA: TGCGCCAGCAGCCAAGAGGACAGGGCGTTCTATGGCTACACCTTC.

The rearrangement joins TRBV11-2 to TRBJ2-2; D ambiguous. Germline V gene data show CDR1 as SGHAT and CDR2 as FQNNGV. V shed 5 bases and J shed 7 bases, with 17 bases lying between them. The CDR3 is 15 residues long. The CDR3 DNA reads as TGTGCCAGCAGCGATGCGGCTGGTGGTCTCGGGGAGCTGTTTTTT. Its protein product is CASSDAAGGLGELFF. The full variable domain, completed using reference TRBV11-2 and TRBJ2-2, is EAGVAQSPRYKIIEKRQSVAFWCNPISGHATLYWYQQILGQGPKLLIQFQNNGVVDDSQLPKDRFSAERLKGVDSTLKIQPAKLEDSAVYLCASSDAAGGLGELFFGEGSRLTVL.

To note about this clone: One junction end disagrees with the germline gene, perhaps due to a read error. J is TRBJ2-1 and V is TRBV7-9, with 7 bases lining up with TRBD1. CDR1 is SEHNR, CDR2 FQNEAQ, per germline (reference sequence). The CDR3 totals 11 residues. CDR3 sequence (DNA): TGTGCCAGCAGCCGAACAGGGGTCGAAATCTTC. The encoded protein is CASSRTGVEIF.

The chain joins TRBV30 to TRBJ1-1, with D maybe TRBD1 (5 bases). Trimming left V 8 bases short and J 3 bases short, with 10 bases between. The germline CDR1 and CDR2 sequences are GTSNPN and SVGIG (reference sequence). The CDR3 extends over 11 amino acids. CDR3 in DNA: TGTGCCACACAGGCTTACACTGAAGCTTTCTTT. Its translation: CATQAYTEAFF.

This chain links TRBV10-3 with TRBJ1-1, with D hard to call. Germline-derived CDR1 and CDR2 are ENHRY and SYGVKD. The CDR3 runs to 12 residues. Trimming left V 0 bases short and J 8 bases short, with 7 bases between. CDR3: CAISESTVEAFF. CDR3 DNA sequence: TGTGCCATCAGTGAGTCCACAGTGGAAGCTTTCTTT.

V is TRBV2 and J is TRBJ2-7; 13 nucleotides agree with TRBD2. The CDR3 length is 14 residues. The J segment lost 4 bases and the V segment lost 4 bases, leaving 1 base of the junction unmatched. Germline V lookup: CDR1 SNHLY, CDR2 FYNNEI. The CDR3 DNA reads as TGTGCCAGCAGTGTGACTAGCGGGGGGTACGAGCAGTACTTC. Residues: CASSVTSGGYEQYF.

Only one count was recorded for this clone. This sequence joins TRBV11-2 and TRBJ1-2; 8 bases line up with TRBD1. This CDR3 comprises 14 residues. CDR1 is SGHAT and CDR2 is FQNNGV in the germline V gene. Losses at the gene ends were 5 bases for V and 7 bases for J; bases not matched to a gene: 9. The CDR3 bases are TGTGCCAGCAGCCCCGAACCAGGGGGCCTTGGCTACACCTTC. Its protein product is CASSPEPGGLGYTF.

This clone came up a few times. CDR3 protein: CASKLHQGPTYEQYF. DNA for the CDR3: TGTGCCAGCAAGTTACACCAGGGTCCAACTTACGAGCAGTACTTC. The chain couples TRBV6-5 to TRBJ2-5; a weak D match, TRBD1 (5 bases). The J call may be faulty, since TRBJ2-7 better matches the DNA end. Germline V gene data show CDR1 as MNHEY and CDR2 as SVGAGI. The CDR3 is 15 residues long.

This clone was recorded a few times. The J gene is TRBJ1-4, the V gene TRBV12-2; the table's TRBD1 call for D was not verified on the DNA. TRBV12-2 constitutes a pseudogene. This CDR3 contains 15 residues. The CDR3 DNA follows: TGTGCAAGTCGCTTCGCCAGGGTGTCGAGTGAAAAACTGTTTTTT. This codes for CASRFARVSSEKLFF.

The rearrangement links TRBV7-2 to TRBJ2-7; TRBD1 aligns across 9 bases. J gave up 4 bases and V 5 bases, and 15 bases lay outside the gene matches. Germline CDR1 and CDR2: SGHTA and FQGNSA. The length of the CDR3 is 17 residues. This CDR3 reads CASSREGEGQGFYEQYF. For the CDR3, the DNA is TGTGCCAGCAGCCGAGAAGGAGAAGGACAGGGGTTTTACGAGCAGTACTTC.

The J gene is TRBJ2-5, the V gene TRBV5-1; tentatively, D is TRBD1 (7 bases). This CDR3 contains 15 residues. Germline V gene data show CDR1 as SGHRS and CDR2 as YFSETQ. V shed 3 bases and J shed 0 bases, with 12 bases lying between them. CDR3 in amino acids: CASSSTGRYQETQYF. The CDR3 DNA is TGCGCCAGCAGCTCGACAGGGAGGTACCAAGAGACCCAGTACTTC.

J is TRBJ1-6 and V is TRBV25-1; D remains unclear. Trimming removed 2 bases at V and 7 bases at J, with 6 bases between. This CDR3 comprises 13 residues. Germline V gene data show CDR1 as MGHDK and CDR2 as SYGVNS. In DNA, the CDR3 is TGTGCCAGCAGTGAAGGCACGAATTCACCCCTCCACTTT. Encoded protein: CASSEGTNSPLHF. The full variable domain, with the rest looked up from reference TRBV25-1 and TRBJ1-6, is EADIYQTPRYLVIGTGKKITLECSQTMGHDKMYWYQQDPGMELHLIHYSYGVNSTEKGDLSSESTVSRIRTEHFPLTLESARPSHTSQYLCASSEGTNSPLHFGNGTRLTVT.

The sample holds one count of this clone. The chain recombines TRBV5-1 with TRBJ2-2; the D gene is possibly TRBD1 (5 bases). This CDR3 has 15 residues. Germline CDR1 and CDR2: SGHRS and YFSETQ. The V gene lost 4 bases and the J gene lost 0 bases, with 10 bases spanning the gap. CDR3 in amino acids: CASSQDTSNTGELFF. The CDR3 nucleotides are TGCGCCAGCAGCCAGGACACTTCGAACACCGGGGAGCTGTTTTTT.

The chain uses TRBV5-1 and TRBJ2-7, with 8 bases identical to TRBD1. V trimming: 8 bases; J trimming: 3 bases; junction bases outside the gene matches: 13. This CDR3 comprises 15 residues. The V gene's germline CDR1 is SGHRS and CDR2 YFSETQ. As DNA, the CDR3 is TGCGCCAGTAGAATTGACCGGGACAGGTTCTACGAGCAGTACTTC. It encodes CASRIDRDRFYEQYF.

Here the CDR3 reads CASSYPGLTNNEQFF. DNA for the CDR3: TGTGCCAGCAGTTATCCGGGACTTACAAACAATGAGCAGTTCTTC. The chain couples TRBV6-5 to TRBJ2-1, with D possibly being TRBD2 (6 bases). V was trimmed by 3 bases and J by 5 bases, leaving 14 bases between them. CDR1 and CDR2 from the germline V gene are MNHEY and SVGAGI. The CDR3 runs 15 residues.